Below are 21 T cell receptor beta chains sequenced from a single sample in a study of blood T cells in healthy people across ages (dated by TCRdb to the mid-2010s). Libraries were made using 5' RACE. Sequenced on an Illumina HiSeq 2500. A second PCR of about 7 to 12 cycles was run with a J-beta primer mix and a sample-barcoded 5' primer. The raw public data were reprocessed by TCRdb itself: fastp quality trimming at Q25, MiXCR clonotype calling, in-frame beta chains only. Under each unique CDR3 protein, matching rows form one entry showing the most common genes and DNA. This sample is represented by hundreds of thousands of distinct CDR3 sequences; more than 25% of them were singletons. The top ten clonotypes cover roughly 17% of the sample. The sequenced material came from blood. All receptors come from an elderly woman in good health.

This clonotype was counted many times. The rearrangement uses TRBV6-6 and TRBJ2-1; D might be TRBD1 or TRBD2, each matching 5 bases. The CDR3 length is 14 residues. The V end lost 6 bases, the J end lost 5 bases, and 14 bases lay between the germline ends. Germline CDR1 reads MNHNY; CDR2 reads SVGAGI (reference sequence). The CDR3 DNA sequence: TGTGCCAGCAGCCTCCGGGACCGTAACAATGAGCAGTTCTTC. Translation: CASSLRDRNNEQFF.

This clonotype was seen a few times. The rearrangement links TRBV28 to TRBJ2-3; 9 nucleotides align to TRBD1. J lost 5 bases, V lost 3 bases, and 6 bases had no gene match. The germline CDR1 and CDR2 sequences are MDHEN and SYDVKM. The CDR3 runs to 15 residues. The CDR3 loop is CASSLGTGKKDTQYF. The DNA for the CDR3 is TGTGCCAGCAGTTTGGGGACAGGGAAGAAAGATACGCAGTATTTT. Filled out from reference TRBV28 and TRBJ2-3, the complete variable domain reads DVKVTQSSRYLVKRTGEKVFLECVQDMDHENMFWYRQDPGLGLRLIYFSYDVKMKEKGDIPEGYSVSREKKERFSLILESASTNQTSMYLCASSLGTGKKDTQYFGPGTRLTVL.

The gene calls are TRBV14 and TRBJ2-3, with 12 bases identical to TRBD1. This CDR3 has 16 amino acids. CDR1 is SGHDN, CDR2 FVKESK, per germline. Unmatched junction bases numbered 5, after V lost 5 bases and J lost 2 bases. The CDR3 region has the DNA TGTGCCAGCAGCAAAGGGACAGGGGGCCACACAGATACGCAGTATTTT. This gives the protein CASSKGTGGHTDTQYF.

This clonotype was seen many times. V is TRBV7-2 and J is TRBJ2-5; 11 positions match TRBD2. The trim removed 5 bases at V and 2 bases at J, leaving 7 bases unmatched. The CDR3 has 16 residues. The germline CDR1 and CDR2 sequences are SGHTA and FQGNSA. The CDR3, as DNA: TGTGCCAGCAGCACCCGACTAGCGGGGCTACAAGAGACCCAGTACTTC. Protein product: CASSTRLAGLQETQYF.

This clonotype appeared many times. The chain combines TRBV7-9 with TRBJ2-1, with 7 bases that match TRBD2. From germline, CDR1 is SEHNR and CDR2 FQNEAQ (reference sequence). V lost 5 bases to trimming and J lost 4 bases; unmatched junction nucleotides: 11. The CDR3 is 16 amino acids. The CDR3 reads CASSPIGRGRYNEQFF. In DNA form, the CDR3 reads TGTGCCAGCAGCCCCATTGGGCGGGGGAGATACAATGAGCAGTTCTTC.

The chain couples TRBV19 to TRBJ2-3, with 13 bases aligning to TRBD2. The V segment lost 6 bases and the J segment 2 bases; nucleotides outside the gene matches: 5. This CDR3 is 16 amino acids long. Germline V gene lookup returns CDR1 LNHDA and CDR2 SQIVND (reference sequence). CDR3 amino acids: CASRRTSGGYTDTQYF. CDR3 DNA sequence: TGTGCCAGTAGAAGGACTAGCGGGGGATACACAGATACGCAGTATTTT. The complete variable domain, with remaining parts taken from reference TRBV19 and TRBJ2-3, reads DGGITQSPKYLFRKEGQNVTLSCEQNLNHDAMYWYRQDPGQGLRLIYYSQIVNDFQKGDIAEGYSVSREKKESFPLTVTSAQKNPTAFYLCASRRTSGGYTDTQYFGPGTRLTVL.

This clonotype was seen at least ten times. The rearrangement joins TRBV7-2 to TRBJ2-7; 8 bases match TRBD2. CDR3 size: 14 residues. Germline V gives CDR1 SGHTA, CDR2 FQGNSA. With 5 bases clipped from V and 2 bases from J, the junction kept 5 bases outside the gene matches. CDR3 DNA: TGTGCCAGCAGCACAGGACTAGCTGCCTACGAGCAGTACTTC. Its protein product is CASSTGLAAYEQYF.

This clonotype was seen repeatedly, ten times or more. The chain joins TRBV20-1 to TRBJ1-2, with 8 bases aligning to TRBD1. Germline V gives CDR1 DFQATT, CDR2 SNEGSKA (reference sequence). Trimming took 5 bases from V and 4 from J; bases not matched to a gene: 12. The CDR3 consists of 15 residues. In DNA, the CDR3 is TGCAGTGCTGAACCAAAAGACAGGGGAGGCTATGGCTACACCTTC. Translating it yields CSAEPKDRGGYGYTF.

The CDR3 DNA is TGTGCCACCAGCACACCCCGGGGGGCGGGGAATGAGCAGTTCTTC. As protein: CATSTPRGAGNEQFF. V and J are TRBV24-1 and TRBJ2-1, with D possibly matching TRBD2 (7 bases). Trimming took off 7 bases at V and 7 bases at J, with 19 bases between the two ends. CDR3 length: 15 amino acids. Germline CDR1 is KGHDR and CDR2 is SFDVKD.

This chain links TRBV6-6 with TRBJ1-5; 7 nucleotides line up with TRBD1. This CDR3 has 15 residues. With 4 bases clipped from V and 4 bases from J, the junction kept 7 bases outside the gene matches. CDR1 MNHNY and CDR2 SVGAGI come from the germline V gene (reference sequence). CDR3 coding DNA: TGTGCCAGCAGTTCCCGGGACAGTTTAAATCAGCCCCAGCATTTT. Amino acid sequence: CASSSRDSLNQPQHF.

The sample holds a few counts of this clonotype. The chain couples TRBV21-1 to TRBJ2-1; the D call TRBD2 from the table was never checked on the DNA. TRBV21-1 is assigned pseudogene status. CDR3 length: 18 residues. The CDR3 is CASSPRRGGLCFGNEQFF. Written as DNA, the CDR3 is TGTGCCAGCAGCCCTCGGCGGGGGGGCCTCTGTTTCGGCAATGAGCAGTTCTTC.

The table lists this clonotype with a count of one. The rearrangement joins TRBV4-3 to TRBJ1-5; the match to TRBD1 covers 9 bases. V lost 1 base and J lost 5; bases outside the gene matches: 3. The CDR3 extends over 15 amino acids. CDR1 and CDR2 (germline): LGHNA, YSLEER. CDR3 nucleotide sequence: TGCGCCAGCAGCCAAGTGGACAGGGGCGATCAGCCCCAGCATTTT. Protein: CASSQVDRGDQPQHF.

This sequence joins TRBV3-1 and TRBJ1-1; D possibly corresponds to TRBD1 (5 bases). The CDR3 extends over 12 amino acids. With 1 base removed from V and 10 bases from J, the gap between germline ends came to 10 bases. Germline V gene sequence: CDR1 LGHDT, CDR2 YNNKEL (reference sequence). The CDR3 region is CASSQVGQGAFF. In DNA, the CDR3 is TGTGCCAGCAGCCAAGTCGGGCAGGGAGCTTTCTTT.

This clonotype was counted ten times or more. The rearrangement links TRBV7-2 to TRBJ1-5; D gene ambiguous. The CDR3 extends over 14 amino acids. Between the trimmed V and J ends, which lost 4 bases and 4 bases, there was a span of 11 bases. Germline CDR1 SGHTA, CDR2 FQGNSA. The CDR3 region is CASSSRSGNQPQHF. In nucleotides, the CDR3 is TGTGCCAGCAGCTCGCGTTCGGGAAATCAGCCCCAGCATTTT.

V usage is TRBV20-1 and J usage is TRBJ2-5; 11 nucleotides align to TRBD2. V trimming: 3 bases; J trimming: 2 bases; junction bases outside the gene matches: 8. Germline CDR1 DFQATT, CDR2 SNEGSKA (reference sequence). The CDR3 consists of 16 residues. CDR3 sequence reads: CSASPRLAGKQETQYF. Written as DNA, the CDR3 is TGCAGTGCTAGCCCCAGACTAGCGGGGAAACAAGAGACCCAGTACTTC.

Comments on this clonotype: A much bigger clone sits one base away, suggesting this may be a read error. CDR3 sequence reads: CATSSPLTVIGYEQYF. CDR3 bases: TGTGCCACCAGCAGTCCACTTACAGTGATTGGGTACGAGCAGTACTTC. The genes are TRBV15 and TRBJ2-7; D uncertain. The CDR3 runs to 16 residues. CDR1 and CDR2 (germline): LNHNV, YYDKDF (reference sequence). V dropped 3 bases and J dropped 4 bases, with 19 bases sitting between them. Filled out from reference TRBV15 and TRBJ2-7, the complete variable domain reads DAMVIQNPRYQVTQFGKPVTLSCSQTLNHNVMYWYQQKSSQAPKLLFHYYDKDFNNEADTPDNFQSRRPNTSFCFLDIRSPGLGDTAMYLCATSSPLTVIGYEQYFGPGTRLTVT.

This clonotype appeared many times. This sequence joins TRBV27 and TRBJ2-3, with D perhaps matching TRBD2 (6 bases). Germline V gene lookup returns CDR1 MNHEY and CDR2 SMNVEV (reference sequence). The CDR3 loop spans 12 amino acids. The V and J ends lost 8 bases and 2 bases respectively, with 8 bases between them. This CDR3 reads CASRDFTDTQYF. CDR3 sequence (DNA): TGTGCCAGCCGGGACTTCACAGATACGCAGTATTTT.

J is TRBJ2-4 and V is TRBV7-2, with no clear D. The J call may not be correct, given that the DNA end is closer to TRBJ2-7. Germline assignment: CDR1 SGHTA and CDR2 FQGNSA. CDR3 length equals 13 residues. The CDR3, as DNA: TGTGCCAGCAGCCTAATAAGGGACTACGAGCAGTACTTC. Translating gives CASSLIRDYEQYF.

A few counts support this clonotype. This may stem from a read error, because a much larger clone lies one nucleotide away. The chain is built from TRBV12-3 or TRBV12-4 and TRBJ2-5; D remains unclear. Trimming shortened V by 6 bases and J by 2 bases, and 13 bases separated the two germline ends. CDR3 length: 14 residues. CDR3: CASRLRPEQETQYF. In nucleotides, the CDR3 is TGTGCCAGCAGGCTCAGGCCTGAACAAGAGACCCAGTACTTC.

This chain uses TRBV10-1 with TRBJ1-5; the D is unclear. The CDR3 contains 13 residues. V was shortened by 5 bases and J by 5 bases, with 10 bases between the two germline ends. Germline-derived CDR1 and CDR2 are WNHNN and SYGVQD (reference sequence). CDR3 bases: TGCGCCAGCAGTCCTTCGGCGGATCAGCCCCAGCATTTT. Protein product: CASSPSADQPQHF.

This clonotype was recorded many times. The CDR3 DNA reads TGCGCCAGCAGCTTGGAAGCTAGCGGGAGCACAGATACGCAGTATTTT. Translating gives CASSLEASGSTDTQYF. The chain recombines TRBV5-1 with TRBJ2-3; 8 positions match TRBD2. There are 16 residues in the CDR3. Germline lookup yields CDR1 SGHRS and CDR2 YFSETQ. The V gene end was trimmed by 0 bases and the J gene end by 0 bases; junction bases not matched to a gene: 3.